The 2 T cell receptor beta chains below come from one sample, sequenced in a study of beta chain features in type 1 diabetes. The antigens these receptors bind are not known. Whole-study results and caveats: Shorter TCRB CDR3s, moderately but significantly so, marked every one of the four CD4+ subsets in Type 1 diabetes patients.

The investigators reverse transcribed all of the isolated RNA, so they sequenced expressed TCRB transcripts. The method was immunoSEQ multiplex PCR; TCRdb's version includes in-frame clones alone and lacks a portion of them. The profile shows 600,000 or so clones, about an eighth of them singletons. Material: naive CD4+ T cells from blood. The receptors originated from a man aged 30 to 39 with type 1 diabetes.

This clone was counted a few times. The gene calls are TRBV6-1 and TRBJ2-7; D not certain. This CDR3 has 13 amino acids. V dropped 1 base and J dropped 3 bases, with 7 bases sitting between them. CDR1 is MNHNS and CDR2 is SASEGT in the germline V gene. For the CDR3, the DNA is TGTGCCAGCAGTGAAGTTCAGGTCTACGAGCAGTACTTC. Amino acids: CASSEVQVYEQYF.

This clone was picked up a small number of times. The V gene is TRBV29-1, the J gene TRBJ2-1, with D maybe TRBD2 (5 bases). Germline CDR1 is SQVTM and CDR2 is ANQGSEA. Trimming pared 4 bases from V and 0 bases from J, leaving 7 bases between. CDR3 length: 13 amino acids. The CDR3 loop reads CSVAGSSYNEQFF. The CDR3 nucleotides read TGCAGCGTTGCGGGAAGCTCCTACAATGAGCAGTTCTTC.